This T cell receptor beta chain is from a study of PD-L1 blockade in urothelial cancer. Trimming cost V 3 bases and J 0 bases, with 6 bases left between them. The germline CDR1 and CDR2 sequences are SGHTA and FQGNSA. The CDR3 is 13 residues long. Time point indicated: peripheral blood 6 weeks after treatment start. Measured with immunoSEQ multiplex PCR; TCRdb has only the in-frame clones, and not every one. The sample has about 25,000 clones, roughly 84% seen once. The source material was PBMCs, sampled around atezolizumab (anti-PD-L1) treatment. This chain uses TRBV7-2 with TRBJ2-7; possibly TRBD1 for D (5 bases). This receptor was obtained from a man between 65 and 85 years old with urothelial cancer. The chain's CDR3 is CASSFGASYEQYF. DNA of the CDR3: TGTGCCAGCAGCTTTGGGGCCTCCTACGAGCAGTACTTC. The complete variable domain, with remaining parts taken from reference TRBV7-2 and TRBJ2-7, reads GAGVSQSPSNKVTEKGKDVELRCDPISGHTALYWYRQSLGQGLEFLIYFQGNSAPDKSGLPSDRFSAERTGGSVSTLTIQRTQQEDSAVYLCASSFGASYEQYFGPGTRLTVT.